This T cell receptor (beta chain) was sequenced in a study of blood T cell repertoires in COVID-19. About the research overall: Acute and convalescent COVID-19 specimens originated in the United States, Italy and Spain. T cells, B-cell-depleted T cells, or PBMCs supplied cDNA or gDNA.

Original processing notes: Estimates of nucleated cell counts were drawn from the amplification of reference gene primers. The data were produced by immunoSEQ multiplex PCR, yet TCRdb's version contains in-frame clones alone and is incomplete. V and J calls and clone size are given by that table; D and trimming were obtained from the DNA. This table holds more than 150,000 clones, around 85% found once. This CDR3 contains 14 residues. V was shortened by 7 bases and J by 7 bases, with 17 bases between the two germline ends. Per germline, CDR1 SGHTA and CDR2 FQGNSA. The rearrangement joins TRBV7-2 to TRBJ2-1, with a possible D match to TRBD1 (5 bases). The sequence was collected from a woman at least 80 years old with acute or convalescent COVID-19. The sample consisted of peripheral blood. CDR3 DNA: TGTGCCAGCACCCCTCCGCCAGGGCAGAATGAGCAGTTCTTC. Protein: CASTPPPGQNEQFF.